These 19 T cell receptor beta chains were sequenced from one sample in a study of T cell responses to AZD1222 COVID-19 vaccine. Repertoires were generated with immunoSEQ multiplex PCR, while TCRdb's copy carries only in-frame clones and drops some. This table holds some 140,000 clones, 84% found once. The source was peripheral blood, collected on day 0 of AZD1222 vaccination. These receptors came from an adult in good health.

The chain carries TRBV29-1 and TRBJ2-5; no reliable D call. V lost 6 bases, J lost 1 base, and 9 bases lay in between. This CDR3 spans 12 amino acids. The germline CDR1 and CDR2 sequences are SQVTM and ANQGSEA. The CDR3 DNA is TGCAGCGTAAGACAAGCCCAAGAGACCCAGTACTTC. It yields the protein CSVRQAQETQYF.

This sequence joins TRBV9 and TRBJ2-5; possibly TRBD1 or TRBD2 for D (5 bases each). Germline V gives CDR1 SGDLS, CDR2 YYNGEE. The CDR3 is 15 amino acids. Trimming removed 0 bases from V and 4 bases from J, with 13 bases in between. The CDR3 spells CASSVGGSLRETQYF. CDR3 nucleotides: TGTGCCAGCAGCGTAGGGGGGTCCCTTCGAGAGACCCAGTACTTC.

The gene calls are TRBV19 and TRBJ1-1, with D possibly being TRBD1 (6 bases). The CDR3 covers 14 residues. V was clipped by 8 bases and J by 0 bases, with 13 bases between them. Germline CDR1 is LNHDA and CDR2 is SQIVND (reference sequence). The CDR3 here is CASCPGQLNTEAFF. CDR3 bases: TGTGCCAGTTGCCCGGGACAATTGAACACTGAAGCTTTCTTT.

The chain has TRBV27 and TRBJ1-2, with D possibly TRBD1 on 6 matching bases. V lost 3 bases and J 8 bases, leaving 16 bases between the germline ends. The CDR3 totals 14 residues. Germline V lookup: CDR1 MNHEY, CDR2 SMNVEV (reference sequence). The CDR3 here is CASSLDPGGGGYTF. Here the CDR3 DNA reads TGTGCCAGCAGTTTGGATCCGGGGGGGGGCGGCTACACCTTC.

The chain joins TRBV28 to TRBJ2-7, with 8 nucleotides matching TRBD1. With 9 bases clipped from V and 3 bases from J, the junction kept 7 bases outside the gene matches. This CDR3 comprises 13 residues. The germline V gene has CDR1 MDHEN and CDR2 SYDVKM. In nucleotides, the CDR3 is TGTGCCAGTGGACAGGGTCCCTTCTACGAGCAGTACTTC. Translating gives CASGQGPFYEQYF. The variable domain in full, with the rest retrieved from reference TRBV28 and TRBJ2-7, is DVKVTQSSRYLVKRTGEKVFLECVQDMDHENMFWYRQDPGLGLRLIYFSYDVKMKEKGDIPEGYSVSREKKERFSLILESASTNQTSMYLCASGQGPFYEQYFGPGTRLTVT.

This clone occurred a few times. The CDR3 bases are TGTGCCAGCAGTGAAGGGACAGGGTTTGGCTACACCTTC. This sequence encodes CASSEGTGFGYTF. This chain connects TRBV2 to TRBJ1-2; 8 nucleotides align to TRBD1. The CDR3 is 13 residues long. Germline V CDR1 and CDR2: SNHLY, FYNNEI. V shed 1 base, J shed 7 bases, and the junction held 2 bases outside the gene matches.

The chain links TRBV27 to TRBJ2-6, with D perhaps TRBD2 (5 bases). The germline V gene encodes CDR1 MNHEY and CDR2 SMNVEV (reference sequence). The CDR3 runs 15 residues. Trimming pared 3 bases from V and 0 bases from J, leaving 6 bases between. The CDR3 DNA sequence: TGTGCCAGCAGTTTCGGGATCTCTGGGGCCAACGTCCTGACTTTC. Translating it yields CASSFGISGANVLTF.

The count of this clone is one. This specimen includes other DNA sequences encoding the same CDR3. The gene calls are TRBV19 and TRBJ1-5; 9 nucleotides match TRBD1. Looked up from germline, CDR1 is LNHDA and CDR2 is SQIVND (reference sequence). The CDR3 contains 14 residues. After removal of 7 bases from V and 7 bases from J, the junction contained 8 bases not matched to a gene. The CDR3 here is CASTRTGEGQPQHF. The CDR3 region has the DNA TGTGCCAGTACTCGGACAGGGGAAGGACAGCCCCAGCATTTT.

The chain is built from TRBV2 and TRBJ1-6; 7 positions agree with TRBD1. The length of the CDR3 is 16 residues. Trimming cost V 6 bases and J 1 base; bases outside gene matches: 6. Germline V gene data show CDR1 as SNHLY and CDR2 as FYNNEI. The CDR3 coding sequence is TGTGCCAGCAGCCTGACAGGGAGGTCCTATAATTCACCCCTCCACTTT. Protein: CASSLTGRSYNSPLHF.

V gene TRBV29-1 combines with J gene TRBJ1-2; 8 positions match TRBD1. Germline V gene data show CDR1 as SQVTM and CDR2 as ANQGSEA. CDR3 size: 13 residues. J was trimmed by 7 bases and V by 3 bases; bases with no gene match: 7. The CDR3 nucleotides are TGCAGCGTTGAGACCCAGGGGGCCGGTGGCTACACCTTC. It translates to CSVETQGAGGYTF.

The chain couples TRBV18 to TRBJ1-2; TRBD1 aligns across 12 bases. CDR1 is KGHSH, CDR2 LQKENI, per germline. V trimming: 2 bases; J trimming: 8 bases; junction bases outside the gene matches: 15. This CDR3 comprises 18 residues. Here the CDR3 reads CASSPSPGQGADLGGYTF. For the CDR3, the DNA is TGTGCCAGCTCACCAAGTCCGGGACAGGGGGCGGATCTTGGCGGCTACACCTTC.

This clone occurred a few times. The chain couples TRBV12-3 or TRBV12-4 to TRBJ1-5, with D possibly being TRBD1 (5 bases). Trimming took 1 base from V and 13 from J, leaving 11 bases between them. This CDR3 is built from 12 residues. The CDR3, as DNA: TGTGCCAGCAGTTTAGACGGGACTTATCAGCATTTT. Protein sequence: CASSLDGTYQHF.

The chain uses TRBV9 and TRBJ1-5; TRBD1 is a possible D gene (6 bases). The CDR3 runs to 15 residues. Trimming stripped 1 base from V and 3 bases from J, with 11 bases between. CDR1 is SGDLS and CDR2 is YYNGEE in the germline V gene. CDR3: CASSVSGQPNQPQHF. The DNA of the CDR3 is TGTGCCAGCAGCGTATCCGGACAGCCCAATCAGCCCCAGCATTTT.

This chain uses TRBV9 with TRBJ1-5; D is ambiguous. Per the germline V gene, CDR1 is SGDLS and CDR2 is YYNGEE. The CDR3 extends over 15 amino acids. V was pared by 0 bases and J by 0 bases, with 7 bases between. This chain's CDR3 is CASSVDGYSNQPQHF. CDR3 nucleotide sequence: TGTGCCAGCAGCGTAGACGGTTATAGCAATCAGCCCCAGCATTTT. Filled out from reference TRBV9 and TRBJ1-5, the complete variable domain reads DSGVTQTPKHLITATGQRVTLRCSPRSGDLSVYWYQQSLDQGLQFLIQYYNGEERAKGNILERFSAQQFPDLHSELNLSSLELGDSALYFCASSVDGYSNQPQHFGDGTRLSIL.

The table lists this clone with a few counts. The chain has TRBV2 and TRBJ1-5, with D perhaps matching TRBD1 (5 bases). Between the trimmed V and J ends, which lost 5 bases and 0 bases, there was a span of 8 bases. The CDR3 is 14 residues long. CDR1 and CDR2 from the germline V gene are SNHLY and FYNNEI. CDR3 loop: CASSKGNSNQPQHF. Here the CDR3 DNA reads TGTGCCAGCAGTAAGGGGAATAGCAATCAGCCCCAGCATTTT.

The rearrangement joins TRBV7-8 to TRBJ1-4, with TRBD1 matching over 8 bases. The CDR3 length is 15 residues. The germline gives CDR1 SGHVS, CDR2 FQNEAQ. Trimming at V came to 0 bases and at J to 7 bases, leaving 4 bases not matched to a gene. The CDR3 DNA reads as TGTGCCAGCAGCTTAGCTGACAGGGGCCTTGAAAAACTGTTTTTT. It yields the protein CASSLADRGLEKLFF.

The genes are TRBV4-1 and TRBJ2-3, with D possibly being TRBD1 (5 bases). The V gene's germline CDR1 is MGHRA and CDR2 YSYEKL. With 0 bases removed from V and 8 bases from J, the gap between germline ends came to 18 bases. This CDR3 has 16 residues. CDR3 amino acids: CASSQDWGRGEGTQYF. In nucleotides, the CDR3 is TGCGCCAGCAGCCAAGATTGGGGAAGGGGTGAAGGTACGCAGTATTTT.

The chain joins TRBV27 to TRBJ1-5; D remains unclear. The length of the CDR3 is 14 residues. Per the germline V gene, CDR1 is MNHEY and CDR2 is SMNVEV (reference sequence). The V gene lost 6 bases and the J gene lost 2 bases, with 11 bases spanning the gap. The CDR3 sequence: CASSSVLGNQPQHF. The CDR3, as DNA: TGTGCCAGCAGCTCCGTTTTGGGCAATCAGCCCCAGCATTTT.

In nucleotides, the CDR3 is TGTGCCAGCAGTTCCGCCGGCGGCGGACGCAACTATGGCTACACCTTC. Amino acids: CASSSAGGGRNYGYTF. This sequence joins TRBV27 and TRBJ1-2; D is undetermined. Germline V gene lookup returns CDR1 MNHEY and CDR2 SMNVEV (reference sequence). CDR3 size: 16 residues. The V gene lost 4 bases and the J gene lost 2 bases, with 17 bases spanning the gap.